This TCR beta chain derives from a study of T cells after yellow fever vaccination. Study observations and caveats: Among primary-vaccination clones, most reappeared after the booster, at 96% for CD4 and 88% for CD8. Shared CD4/CD8 clonotypes were a small share, likely from convergent recombination.

Notes on this clonotype: The target antigen is unknown.

TCRdb reprocessed the 5' RACE reads with MiXCR, giving one entry per CDR3 protein. The sample shows just under 600,000 distinct CDR3 sequences, 13% of them seen only once. V shed 1 base, J shed 7 bases, and the junction held 12 bases outside the gene matches. Per germline, CDR1 SEHNR and CDR2 FQNEAQ (reference sequence). The CDR3 totals 17 residues. The chain has TRBV7-9 and TRBJ2-1; 8 nucleotides align to TRBD1. This sequence originates from a man aged 25 to 45 who received the YFV17D yellow fever vaccine. The specimen comprised PBMCs, sampled on the day of the yellow fever booster vaccination. The CDR3 is CASSLGPGGPVFNEQFF. The DNA for the CDR3 is TGTGCCAGCAGCTTAGGGCCAGGGGGCCCGGTTTTTAATGAGCAGTTCTTC.